These 29 T cell receptor beta chains originate from one sample sequenced in a study of blood T cell repertoires in COVID-19. Produced via immunoSEQ multiplex PCR; TCRdb's table is partial and in-frame only. The sample carries around 300,000 clones, approximately 90% recorded once. The source material was peripheral blood. These receptors all stem from a woman aged 25-40 years with COVID-19, enrolled during active disease.

The chain joins TRBV30 to TRBJ2-7; D may be TRBD1 or TRBD2 (5 bases each). The germline V and J ends were trimmed by 5 bases and 3 bases, with 14 bases remaining between them. Germline CDR1 reads GTSNPN; CDR2 reads SVGIG (reference sequence). This CDR3 is 13 amino acids long. The CDR3 region has the DNA TGTGCCTGGGGGACGGGTCGGGACTACGAGCAGTACTTC. This gives the protein CAWGTGRDYEQYF.

The chain employs TRBV27 and TRBJ2-7; perhaps TRBD1 as D (6 bases). The CDR3 runs to 13 residues. V dropped 8 bases and J dropped 1 base, with 12 bases sitting between them. Germline CDR1 MNHEY, CDR2 SMNVEV (reference sequence). As DNA, the CDR3 is TGTGCCAGCCGAGGGACACTTTCCTACGAGCAGTACTTC. Amino acid sequence: CASRGTLSYEQYF.

CDR3 DNA: TGCGCCAGCAGTCGACCAGGACAGGCACCCTACAATGAGCAGTTCTTC. Amino acid sequence: CASSRPGQAPYNEQFF. This sequence joins TRBV23-1 and TRBJ2-1; TRBD1 matches at 7 bases. TRBV23-1 is given ORF status, its function remaining uncertain. J gave up 2 bases and V 4 bases, and 8 bases lay outside the gene matches. This CDR3 region has 16 residues.

The chain is built from TRBV19 and TRBJ1-5, with a tentative D call TRBD1 (5 bases). CDR1 is LNHDA, CDR2 SQIVND, per germline (reference sequence). Trimming removed 4 bases from V and 0 bases from J, with 10 bases in between. CDR3 length: 15 residues. Here the CDR3 reads CASSRGDHSNQPQHF. The DNA of the CDR3 is TGTGCCAGTAGTAGGGGGGACCATAGCAATCAGCCCCAGCATTTT.

The chain recombines TRBV11-3 with TRBJ2-1; 10 positions agree with TRBD2. CDR1 is SGHNT, CDR2 YENEEA, per germline. V lost 5 bases and J lost 9; bases outside the gene matches: 4. This CDR3 has 13 amino acids. The CDR3 loop reads CASSLRTSGEQFF. Written as DNA, the CDR3 is TGTGCCAGCAGCCTAAGGACTAGCGGTGAGCAGTTCTTC.

The genes are TRBV5-6 and TRBJ2-3; the D gene is possibly TRBD2 (5 bases). The CDR3 covers 15 residues. The germline V gene has CDR1 SGHDT and CDR2 YYEEEE. V shed 1 base and J shed 6 bases, with 15 bases lying between them. The DNA of the CDR3 is TGTGCCAGCAGCTTGTCACTAGGACCTGGTGATACGCAGTATTTT. This translates into CASSLSLGPGDTQYF.

This chain uses TRBV2 with TRBJ2-5; D might be TRBD1 (6 bases). CDR3 size: 15 residues. Germline CDR1 SNHLY, CDR2 FYNNEI. Trimming pared 8 bases from V and 4 bases from J, leaving 20 bases between. CDR3 coding DNA: TGTGCCAGCGGACCCTTGGCAGGGGCAGGAGAGACCCAGTACTTC. It is translated as CASGPLAGAGETQYF. Complete variable domain (other parts from reference TRBV2 and TRBJ2-5): EPEVTQTPSHQVTQMGQEVILRCVPISNHLYFYWYRQILGQKVEFLVSFYNNEISEKSEIFDDQFSVERPDGSNFTLKIRSTKLEDSAMYFCASGPLAGAGETQYFGPGTRLLVL.

This clone was found once. The rearrangement uses TRBV10-1 and TRBJ2-3; the match to TRBD2 covers 7 bases. Germline V gene lookup returns CDR1 WNHNN and CDR2 SYGVQD (reference sequence). The CDR3 has 16 residues. V lost 6 bases, J lost 2 bases, and 11 bases stayed unmatched. In nucleotides, the CDR3 is TGCGCCAGCAGCGAGAGGGCTAGCGGAAACACAGATACGCAGTATTTT. Its protein product is CASSERASGNTDTQYF.

The chain is built from TRBV27 and TRBJ2-7; tentative D call: TRBD2 (6 bases). Trimming stripped 5 bases from V and 2 bases from J, with 13 bases between. Germline V gives CDR1 MNHEY, CDR2 SMNVEV (reference sequence). CDR3 length equals 14 residues. The CDR3, as DNA: TGTGCCAGCAGTCTCCGGCGGGGCACCTACGAGCAGTACTTC. Encoded protein: CASSLRRGTYEQYF.

The chain joins TRBV24-1 to TRBJ1-4; unclear D gene. Germline CDR1 and CDR2: KGHDR and SFDVKD. V lost 5 bases to trimming and J lost 1 base, with 19 bases between them. The CDR3 has 18 amino acids. CDR3 nucleotides: TGTGCCACCAGTGGACCGGGAGCCCTGCCCAAAACTAATGAAAAACTGTTTTTT. This encodes CATSGPGALPKTNEKLFF.

The rearrangement uses TRBV20-1 and TRBJ1-1; no definite D call. This CDR3 comprises 11 residues. Trimming took off 4 bases at V and 2 bases at J, with 5 bases between the two ends. CDR1 is DFQATT, CDR2 SNEGSKA, per germline (reference sequence). CDR3 coding DNA: TGCAGTGCTAAGCGTAACACTGAAGCTTTCTTT. As protein: CSAKRNTEAFF.

V gene TRBV19 combines with J gene TRBJ2-7, with 7 bases that match TRBD2. V trimming: 7 bases; J trimming: 2 bases; junction bases outside the gene matches: 8. The CDR3 extends over 14 amino acids. Germline CDR1 is LNHDA and CDR2 is SQIVND (reference sequence). CDR3 sequence reads: CASISREFPYEQYF. The CDR3 DNA reads TGTGCCAGTATTTCGCGGGAGTTCCCCTACGAGCAGTACTTC.

The chain couples TRBV18 to TRBJ2-2, with 8 bases aligning to TRBD2. The trim removed 5 bases at V and 4 bases at J, leaving 6 bases unmatched. Germline CDR1 and CDR2: KGHSH and LQKENI. The CDR3 is made up of 15 amino acids. CDR3: CASSAAGAVTGELFF. As DNA, the CDR3 is TGTGCCAGCTCAGCAGCGGGAGCGGTCACCGGGGAGCTGTTTTTT.

V and J are TRBV12-3 or TRBV12-4 and TRBJ2-2, with 8 nucleotides matching TRBD1. V dropped 6 bases and J dropped 8; count of bases not matched to a gene: 2. The CDR3 runs 12 residues. CDR3 nucleotide sequence: TGTGCCAGCAGCCGGGACAGGGGGGAGCTGTTTTTT. Translating gives CASSRDRGELFF.

The chain couples TRBV29-1 to TRBJ1-2, with 7 bases identical to TRBD1. V shed 2 bases, J shed 2 bases, and the junction held 2 bases outside the gene matches. This CDR3 is built from 13 residues. Germline V gene sequence: CDR1 SQVTM, CDR2 ANQGSEA. CDR3 coding DNA: TGCAGCGTTGAAAACAGGGGAAACTATGGCTACACCTTC. As protein: CSVENRGNYGYTF.

The V gene is TRBV6-5, the J gene TRBJ2-2; tentative D call: TRBD2 (5 bases). Trimming cost V 5 bases and J 4 bases, with 11 bases left between them. This CDR3 is 14 amino acids long. The germline CDR1 and CDR2 sequences are MNHEY and SVGAGI. The CDR3 region has the DNA TGTGCCAGCAGTCGCGGGCCGCCCACCGGGGAGCTGTTTTTT. Its translation is CASSRGPPTGELFF.

The V call is TRBV5-6, the J call TRBJ1-4; 7 bases line up with TRBD1. The CDR3 is 14 amino acids. CDR1 SGHDT and CDR2 YYEEEE come from the germline V gene. V gave up 4 bases and J gave up 6 bases; unmatched junction bases: 6. The CDR3 loop reads CASSTQGKDEKLFF. The CDR3 DNA follows: TGTGCCAGCAGCACACAGGGGAAGGATGAAAAACTGTTTTTT.

The rearrangement joins TRBV5-1 to TRBJ2-1, with 10 bases that match TRBD1. The germline gives CDR1 SGHRS, CDR2 YFSETQ. The trim removed 3 bases at V and 7 bases at J, leaving 4 bases unmatched. The CDR3 runs to 14 residues. The CDR3 DNA reads as TGCGCCAGCAGCTCGGGGACAGGGGCTAATGAGCAGTTCTTC. Translated: CASSSGTGANEQFF.

The chain has TRBV5-3 and TRBJ1-3; a weak D match, TRBD1 (5 bases). TRBV5-3 is noted as an ORF with a role that remains uncertain. Trimming stripped 4 bases from V and 0 bases from J, with 14 bases between. The CDR3 is 16 amino acids. CDR3 residues: CARSLTRQFSGNTIYF. CDR3 nucleotides: TGTGCCAGAAGCCTCACAAGACAGTTCTCTGGAAACACCATATATTTT.

The rearrangement joins TRBV6-4 to TRBJ2-1, with 9 bases identical to TRBD2. This CDR3 comprises 15 residues. The V and J ends lost 0 bases and 3 bases, in that order; junction bases with no gene match: 0. Germline loops: CDR1 MRHNA, CDR2 SNTAGT. The CDR3 DNA follows: TGTGCCAGCAGTGACTCTAGCGGGAGCTACAATGAGCAGTTCTTC. As protein: CASSDSSGSYNEQFF.

The chain combines TRBV18 with TRBJ2-6; a weak D match, TRBD1 (6 bases). The germline V gene encodes CDR1 KGHSH and CDR2 LQKENI. The V end was cut by 6 bases, the J end by 2 bases, with 26 bases between. This CDR3 is built from 20 residues. CDR3 amino acids: CASSPSRDGPRGPGANVLTF. Here the CDR3 DNA reads TGTGCCAGCTCCCCGTCGCGCGACGGTCCCAGGGGTCCTGGGGCCAACGTCCTGACTTTC.

The chain carries TRBV30 and TRBJ2-3; no clear D gene. Trimming took off 2 bases at V and 6 bases at J, with 6 bases between the two ends. This CDR3 region has 11 residues. Looked up from germline, CDR1 is GTSNPN and CDR2 is SVGIG (reference sequence). CDR3 sequence reads: CAWSPFDTQYF. Written as DNA, the CDR3 is TGTGCCTGGAGTCCTTTTGATACGCAGTATTTT.

V is TRBV19 and J is TRBJ2-7, with 8 bases matching TRBD1. Germline assignment: CDR1 LNHDA and CDR2 SQIVND (reference sequence). V was pared by 4 bases and J by 2 bases, with 4 bases of the junction left unmatched. The CDR3 length is 14 residues. CDR3 in DNA: TGTGCCAGTAGTAGCGGACAGGGACCCTACGAGCAGTACTTC. It yields the protein CASSSGQGPYEQYF.

V gene TRBV7-6 combines with J gene TRBJ2-5, with a possible D match to TRBD2 (6 bases). The CDR3 loop spans 15 amino acids. The germline CDR1 and CDR2 sequences are SGHVS and FNYEAQ. V dropped 4 bases and J dropped 1 base, with 13 bases sitting between them. This CDR3 reads CASSSPGGVQETQYF. DNA for the CDR3: TGTGCCAGCAGCTCCCCCGGAGGGGTCCAAGAGACCCAGTACTTC.

The rearrangement joins TRBV7-2 to TRBJ2-7; TRBD2 matches at 16 bases. CDR1 SGHTA and CDR2 FQGNSA come from the germline V gene. V trimming: 2 bases; J trimming: 5 bases; junction bases outside the gene matches: 9. There are 18 residues in the CDR3. CDR3 sequence reads: CASSLYPGLAGGPNEQYF. The CDR3 bases are TGTGCCAGCAGCTTATACCCGGGACTAGCGGGAGGGCCCAACGAGCAGTACTTC.

The rearrangement joins TRBV10-1 to TRBJ2-1; 13 bases agree with TRBD2. CDR1 and CDR2 from the germline V gene are WNHNN and SYGVQD (reference sequence). CDR3 length: 18 amino acids. Germline trimming cut 3 bases from V and 0 bases from J; bases unmatched to any gene: 5. CDR3 amino acids: CASSDGTSGESSYNEQFF. The CDR3 DNA reads as TGCGCCAGCAGTGATGGGACTAGCGGGGAAAGCTCCTACAATGAGCAGTTCTTC.

This clone was detected a few times. V and J are TRBV11-1 and TRBJ1-5; D is uncertain. The ends were cut back, 6 bases at V and 9 bases at J, with 9 bases in the middle. This CDR3 is built from 11 residues. Germline V gene lookup returns CDR1 SGHAT and CDR2 FQDESV (reference sequence). Here the CDR3 reads CASSPLAPQHF. The CDR3 DNA reads TGTGCCAGCAGTCCCTTAGCGCCCCAGCATTTT. Together with reference TRBV11-1 and TRBJ1-5, the CDR3 gives the full variable domain: EAEVAQSPRYKITEKSQAVAFWCDPISGHATLYWYRQILGQGPELLVQFQDESVVDDSQLPKDRFSAERLKGVDSTLKIQPAELGDSAMYLCASSPLAPQHFGDGTRLSIL.

The chain is built from TRBV7-3 and TRBJ2-2, with D perhaps matching TRBD2 (6 bases). CDR3 length equals 19 residues. Trimming removed 1 base from V and 0 bases from J, with 18 bases in between. Looked up from germline, CDR1 is SGHTA and CDR2 is FQGTGA. In nucleotides, the CDR3 is TGTGCCAGCAGCTTAAACCCCCCAGGAGGGTGGTCGAACACCGGGGAGCTGTTTTTT. This encodes CASSLNPPGGWSNTGELFF.

V is TRBV6-1 and J is TRBJ2-6; TRBD1 might be the D (6 bases). CDR1 is MNHNS, CDR2 SASEGT, per germline. The CDR3 is 16 amino acids. The V end was cut by 3 bases, the J end by 0 bases, with 9 bases between. The DNA of the CDR3 is TGTGCCAGCAGTGAGACAGGAGGCTCTGGGGCCAACGTCCTGACTTTC. It translates to CASSETGGSGANVLTF.